Here is one T cell receptor beta chain with its context. This specimen comes from a study of spatial heterogeneity in lung cancer. The overall study: Raw reads showed each unique TCR and UMI combination turning up more than ten times on average.

TCRdb re-called the 5' RACE reads through MiXCR, storing one row per CDR3 protein. This sample has some 46,000 distinct CDR3 sequences, with about 11% found just once. Time point described: blood at routine non-recurrence follow-up after resection. CDR3 length: 16 residues. V trimming: 2 bases; J trimming: 6 bases; junction bases outside the gene matches: 6. Per the germline V gene, CDR1 is SGHDT and CDR2 is YYEEEE. Material: PBMCs, obtained at follow-up. The chain joins TRBV5-6 to TRBJ2-1; 12 bases are a match to TRBD2. The clonotype comes from a male donor with early-stage non-small cell lung cancer. The CDR3 DNA is TGTGCCAGCAGCTTCCAGGGACTAGCGGGCGGCAATGAGCAGTTCTTC. As protein: CASSFQGLAGGNEQFF.